These 5 T cell receptor beta chains share one sample of origin, sequenced in a study of tumor-infiltrating lymphocytes in primary liver carcinoma. The authors made TCR beta cDNA from roughly 480 ng total RNA with a constant-region primer. Amplification in three nested multiplex PCR rounds with slightly modified ARM-PCR gave rise to TCR beta libraries. TRBV1-TRBV30 forward primers paired with a C-beta reverse primer were used in the first two PCR rounds, which ran approximately 10 cycles each. From the multiplex PCR reads, TCRdb called clonotypes with MiXCR, one entry per CDR3 protein. This sample has tens of thousands of distinct CDR3 sequences, with over 60% found just once. Each 20-30 mg portion of unsorted bulk tissue served as the source for co-extraction of RNA and DNA. The sequenced sample consisted of liver tumor tissue from sampling region 4. Specified subset: tumor region T4, right-lateral pole. Receptors originate from a man aged 35-49 years with primary liver carcinoma and hepatitis B virus infection.

Comment on this clonotype: Mismatch with germline at one junction end may stem from a read error. The chain recombines TRBV7-2 with TRBJ1-2, with a weak D call TRBD1 (6 bases). Germline V CDR1 and CDR2: SGHTA, FQGNSA. The CDR3 extends over 16 amino acids. CDR3 bases: TGTGCCAGCAGTTTCCGGGACACCTCTTCAGTGGGTGGCCACACCTTC. Translation: CASSFRDTSSVGGHTF.

With regard to this clonotype: A junction boundary mismatches the germline segment, possibly from a read error. The chain carries TRBV6-6 and TRBJ2-7, with 10 bases lining up with TRBD1. The CDR3 has 14 amino acids. Germline lookup yields CDR1 MNHNY and CDR2 SVGAGI (reference sequence). The CDR3 sequence is CASSEDRGRHEQYF. The CDR3 nucleotides are TGTGCCAGCAGTGAAGACAGGGGGCGGCACGAACAGTACTTC.

The chain joins TRBV11-2 to TRBJ2-5; 7 bases line up with TRBD1. CDR1 is SGHAT, CDR2 FQNNGV, per germline. V lost 6 bases to trimming and J lost 2 bases; unmatched junction nucleotides: 12. CDR3 size: 16 residues. CDR3 nucleotide sequence: TGTGCCAGCAGTACCCCGACAGGGCCTCCTCAAGAGACCCAGTACTTC. Translated, it gives CASSTPTGPPQETQYF.

For this clonotype: The CDR3 carries no conserved terminal phenylalanine or tryptophan, so it likely arises from a read error. The J gene is TRBJ2-2, the V gene TRBV5-1; D is unclear. This CDR3 spans 14 amino acids. Germline values: CDR1 SGHRS, CDR2 YFSETQ. The CDR3 sequence is CDSSLSPHTGELFS. Here the CDR3 DNA reads TGCGACAGCAGCTTATCGCCCCACACCGGGGAGCTGTTTTCT.

With regard to this clonotype: A clone one base away is much larger, so this may be a read error. The V gene is TRBV18, the J gene TRBJ2-6; tentatively, D is TRBD1 (6 bases). Germline CDR1 and CDR2: KGHSH and LQKENI. V lost 3 bases and J lost 2, with 17 bases in between. This CDR3 has 18 amino acids. The CDR3 bases are TGTGCCAGCTCACCTTTCGGGACATGGGGCACTGGGGCCAACGTCCTGACTTTC. This codes for CASSPFGTWGTGANVLTF. The variable domain in full, completed from reference TRBV18 and TRBJ2-6, reads NAGVMQNPRHLVRRRGQEARLRCSPMKGHSHVYWYRQLPEEGLKFMVYLQKENIIDESGMPKERFSAEFPKEGPSILRIQQVVRGDSAAYFCASSPFGTWGTGANVLTFGAGSRLTVL.